Listed below are T cell receptor beta chains from one sample, sequenced in a study of blood T cell repertoires in COVID-19. Here immunoSEQ multiplex PCR was the method, and the copy in TCRdb shows in-frame clones only, minus some. The sample contains 60,000 to 70,000 clones, about 90% of which appear only once. The sequenced material came from peripheral blood. Receptor source: a woman aged 80 or older with active COVID-19. The CDR3 runs from the conserved cysteine through the conserved F or W. Fields, in order: J gene, D gene, clone size, V gene, CDR3 protein, CDR3 DNA. The D gene is left open where the match is weak. Where a row states a size, it is once, few, many or the class of an expanded clone; other rows omit it.

J gene: TRBJ1-5; D gene: TRBD1; clone size: .; V gene: TRBV24-1; CDR3 protein: CATSSRDSHSNQPQHF; CDR3 DNA: TGTGCCACCAGCTCCCGGGACAGCCATAGCAATCAGCCCCAGCATTTT
J gene: TRBJ1-1; D gene: .; clone size: .; V gene: TRBV10-3; CDR3 protein: CAIKNRVSNTEAFF; CDR3 DNA: TGTGCCATAAAAAACAGGGTTTCCAACACTGAAGCTTTCTTT
J gene: TRBJ2-7; D gene: TRBD1; clone size: .; V gene: TRBV29-1; CDR3 protein: CSVDSGTGADEQYF; CDR3 DNA: TGCAGCGTTGATAGTGGGACAGGTGCGGACGAGCAGTACTTC
J gene: TRBJ2-3; D gene: TRBD1; clone size: .; V gene: TRBV4-2; CDR3 protein: CASSQDLGGRFTDTQYF; CDR3 DNA: TGTGCCAGCAGCCAAGATTTAGGGGGCCGATTCACAGATACGCAGTATTTT
J gene: TRBJ1-1; D gene: .; clone size: .; V gene: TRBV5-6; CDR3 protein: CASSLYGTEAFF; CDR3 DNA: TGTGCCAGCAGCTTGTACGGCACTGAAGCTTTCTTT
J gene: TRBJ2-3; D gene: TRBD2; clone size: .; V gene: TRBV5-1; CDR3 protein: CASSPAGGGGGDTQYF; CDR3 DNA: TGCGCCAGCAGCCCGGCCGGGGGGGGCGGGGGAGATACGCAGTATTTT
J gene: TRBJ2-7; D gene: .; clone size: .; V gene: TRBV5-6; CDR3 protein: CASSPPRRAPYEQYF; CDR3 DNA: TGTGCCAGCAGCCCACCGCGGAGGGCCCCCTACGAGCAGTACTTC
J gene: TRBJ1-3; D gene: TRBD1; clone size: .; V gene: TRBV16; CDR3 protein: CASSLRGQGSGNTIYF; CDR3 DNA: TGTGCCAGCAGCCTTCGCGGACAGGGGTCTGGAAACACCATATATTTT
J gene: TRBJ2-3; D gene: TRBD2; clone size: .; V gene: TRBV5-1; CDR3 protein: CASSRTGGGDTQYF; CDR3 DNA: TGCGCCAGCTCCCGCACGGGGGGTGGAGATACGCAGTATTTT
J gene: TRBJ1-2; D gene: TRBD1; clone size: .; V gene: TRBV18; CDR3 protein: CASSPRGTGPLGYTF; CDR3 DNA: TGTGCCAGCTCACCACGGGGGACAGGGCCTTTGGGCTACACCTTC
J gene: TRBJ1-2; D gene: .; clone size: .; V gene: TRBV6-1; CDR3 protein: CASSDGREDGYTF; CDR3 DNA: TGTGCCAGCAGTGACGGCAGGGAGGATGGCTACACCTTC
J gene: TRBJ1-1; D gene: .; clone size: .; V gene: TRBV18; CDR3 protein: CASSPLGVSLGAEAFF; CDR3 DNA: TGTGCCAGCTCACCACTTGGGGTATCCCTAGGGGCTGAAGCTTTCTTT
J gene: TRBJ2-2; D gene: TRBD2; clone size: .; V gene: TRBV11-2; CDR3 protein: CASSPRVSGGASGELFF; CDR3 DNA: TGTGCCAGCAGCCCCAGGGTTAGCGGGGGGGCCAGCGGGGAGCTGTTTTTT
J gene: TRBJ1-5; D gene: .; clone size: once; V gene: TRBV24-1; CDR3 protein: CATSGRLRAQHF; CDR3 DNA: TGTGCCACCAGTGGACGACTTAGAGCCCAGCATTTT
J gene: TRBJ2-1; D gene: TRBD2; clone size: .; V gene: TRBV2; CDR3 protein: CASRKDSGGANEQFF; CDR3 DNA: TGTGCCAGCAGGAAGGATAGCGGGGGGGCGAATGAGCAGTTCTTC
J gene: TRBJ2-1; D gene: .; clone size: .; V gene: TRBV28; CDR3 protein: CASSPGTGNEQFF; CDR3 DNA: TGTGCCAGCAGTCCAGGGACTGGGAATGAGCAGTTCTTC
J gene: TRBJ1-2; D gene: .; clone size: .; V gene: TRBV6-5; CDR3 protein: CASSYGREGGYTF; CDR3 DNA: TGTGCCAGCAGTTACGGCAGGGAAGGTGGCTACACCTTC
J gene: TRBJ1-3; D gene: .; clone size: .; V gene: TRBV15; CDR3 protein: CATSRGLRNSGNTIYF; CDR3 DNA: TGTGCCACCAGCAGGGGACTCAGGAACTCTGGAAACACCATATATTTT
J gene: TRBJ2-1; D gene: TRBD2; clone size: .; V gene: TRBV4-3; CDR3 protein: CASSQLMRLGRGDEQFF; CDR3 DNA: TGCGCCAGCAGCCAATTAATGAGACTAGGCCGGGGGGATGAGCAGTTCTTC
J gene: TRBJ1-1; D gene: .; clone size: .; V gene: TRBV12-3/TRBV12-4; CDR3 protein: CASSSDRNTEAFF; CDR3 DNA: TGTGCCAGCAGCTCGGACAGAAACACTGAAGCTTTCTTT
J gene: TRBJ2-1; D gene: TRBD2; clone size: .; V gene: TRBV5-1; CDR3 protein: CASSLGTTSGGGNEQFF; CDR3 DNA: TGCGCCAGCAGCTTGGGGACGACTAGCGGGGGTGGAAATGAGCAGTTCTTC
J gene: TRBJ2-1; D gene: .; clone size: .; V gene: TRBV15; CDR3 protein: CATSRDEAVYNEQFF; CDR3 DNA: TGTGCCACCAGCAGAGACGAGGCCGTATACAATGAGCAGTTCTTC
J gene: TRBJ2-3; D gene: .; clone size: .; V gene: TRBV6-5; CDR3 protein: CASSQRTSTDTQYF; CDR3 DNA: TGTGCCAGCAGCCAAAGGACTAGCACAGATACGCAGTATTTT
J gene: TRBJ1-2; D gene: .; clone size: .; V gene: TRBV18; CDR3 protein: CASSHDTNYGYTF; CDR3 DNA: TGTGCCAGCTCACACGACACCAACTATGGCTACACCTTC
J gene: TRBJ1-4; D gene: .; clone size: .; V gene: TRBV30; CDR3 protein: CAWSVYSGTNEKLFF; CDR3 DNA: TGTGCCTGGAGTGTATATTCAGGGACTAATGAAAAACTGTTTTTT
J gene: TRBJ2-2; D gene: TRBD1; clone size: .; V gene: TRBV4-1; CDR3 protein: CASSHRDRVAGELFF; CDR3 DNA: TGCGCCAGCAGCCACCGGGACAGGGTGGCCGGGGAGCTGTTTTTT
J gene: TRBJ1-3; D gene: .; clone size: .; V gene: TRBV7-2; CDR3 protein: CASSPALAGNTIYF; CDR3 DNA: TGTGCCAGCAGCCCCGCGTTGGCTGGAAACACCATATATTTT
J gene: TRBJ2-4; D gene: TRBD1; clone size: .; V gene: TRBV4-1; CDR3 protein: CASSTTGGDIQYF; CDR3 DNA: TGCGCCAGCAGCACAACAGGGGGAGACATTCAGTACTTC
J gene: TRBJ2-7; D gene: .; clone size: .; V gene: TRBV7-2; CDR3 protein: CASSPAWSGADEQYF; CDR3 DNA: TGTGCCAGCAGCCCTGCTTGGTCAGGGGCCGACGAGCAGTACTTC
J gene: TRBJ2-5; D gene: .; clone size: .; V gene: TRBV5-4; CDR3 protein: CASSLQVQETQYF; CDR3 DNA: TGTGCCAGCAGCTTGCAGGTACAAGAGACCCAGTACTTC
J gene: TRBJ2-1; D gene: .; clone size: .; V gene: TRBV3-1/TRBV3-2; CDR3 protein: CASSPRTSGDEQFF; CDR3 DNA: TGTGCCAGCAGCCCGCGGACATCGGGGGATGAGCAGTTCTTC
J gene: TRBJ2-7; D gene: TRBD1; clone size: few; V gene: TRBV5-1; CDR3 protein: CASSRNPGQGSYEQYF; CDR3 DNA: TGCGCCAGCAGCAGGAACCCGGGACAGGGTTCCTACGAGCAGTACTTC
J gene: TRBJ1-5; D gene: .; clone size: .; V gene: TRBV24-1; CDR3 protein: CATSGWGSGNQPQHF; CDR3 DNA: TGTGCCACCAGCGGTTGGGGCAGCGGCAATCAGCCCCAGCATTTT
J gene: TRBJ2-3; D gene: TRBD2; clone size: .; V gene: TRBV11-3; CDR3 protein: CASSVGTSGPDTQYF; CDR3 DNA: TGTGCCAGCAGCGTCGGGACTAGCGGCCCAGATACGCAGTATTTT
J gene: TRBJ1-1; D gene: .; clone size: .; V gene: TRBV30; CDR3 protein: CAWSPPPGLMNTEAFF; CDR3 DNA: TGTGCCTGGAGTCCCCCCCCAGGGCTCATGAACACTGAAGCTTTCTTT
J gene: TRBJ2-1; D gene: TRBD2; clone size: .; V gene: TRBV5-4; CDR3 protein: CASSFGTSSLNEQFF; CDR3 DNA: TGTGCCAGCAGCTTCGGGACTAGCAGCTTGAATGAGCAGTTCTTC
J gene: TRBJ1-1; D gene: .; clone size: .; V gene: TRBV4-2; CDR3 protein: CASSQDQGWGPYTEAFF; CDR3 DNA: TGTGCCAGCAGCCAAGATCAGGGATGGGGGCCCTACACTGAAGCTTTCTTT
J gene: TRBJ2-3; D gene: .; clone size: .; V gene: TRBV6-6; CDR3 protein: CASTGRAQGDTQYF; CDR3 DNA: TGTGCCAGCACTGGCCGGGCCCAGGGGGATACGCAGTATTTT
J gene: TRBJ2-3; D gene: .; clone size: once; V gene: TRBV19; CDR3 protein: CASNYRGGVSTDTQYF; CDR3 DNA: TGTGCCAGTAACTATAGGGGGGGGGTTAGCACAGATACGCAGTATTTT
J gene: TRBJ2-7; D gene: TRBD1; clone size: .; V gene: TRBV28; CDR3 protein: CASRNNNRGYEQYF; CDR3 DNA: TGTGCCAGCAGAAACAATAACAGGGGCTACGAGCAGTACTTC
J gene: TRBJ2-2; D gene: .; clone size: .; V gene: TRBV6-2/TRBV6-3; CDR3 protein: CASSYSLGRAGELFF; CDR3 DNA: TGTGCCAGCAGTTACTCGTTAGGGCGGGCCGGGGAGCTGTTTTTT
J gene: TRBJ2-3; D gene: TRBD2; clone size: .; V gene: TRBV28; CDR3 protein: CASNQLTGTSGGRGTDTQYF; CDR3 DNA: TGTGCCAGCAATCAACTAACCGGGACTAGCGGGGGGCGGGGCACAGATACGCAGTATTTT
J gene: TRBJ1-6; D gene: .; clone size: .; V gene: TRBV5-6; CDR3 protein: CASSLRVADSPLHF; CDR3 DNA: TGTGCCAGCAGCTTGCGGGTGGCGGATTCACCCCTCCACTTT
J gene: TRBJ1-1; D gene: .; clone size: .; V gene: TRBV6-6; CDR3 protein: CASSYSTPNTEAFF; CDR3 DNA: TGTGCCAGCAGTTACTCAACTCCGAACACTGAAGCTTTCTTT
J gene: TRBJ1-2; D gene: TRBD1; clone size: .; V gene: TRBV19; CDR3 protein: CASSTRQGGNYGYTF; CDR3 DNA: TGTGCCAGTAGTACACGACAGGGTGGGAACTATGGCTACACCTTC
J gene: TRBJ1-5; D gene: .; clone size: .; V gene: TRBV7-8; CDR3 protein: CASSQGAYQPQHF; CDR3 DNA: TGTGCCAGCAGCCAAGGAGCGTATCAGCCCCAGCATTTT
J gene: TRBJ2-2; D gene: .; clone size: .; V gene: TRBV19; CDR3 protein: CASSTPERTGGELFF; CDR3 DNA: TGTGCCAGTAGTACCCCCGAGCGGACCGGCGGGGAGCTGTTTTTT
J gene: TRBJ2-1; D gene: .; clone size: .; V gene: TRBV19; CDR3 protein: CASSSRGGGWDEQFF; CDR3 DNA: TGTGCCAGTAGCTCTCGGGGCGGAGGGTGGGATGAGCAGTTCTTC
J gene: TRBJ1-2; D gene: .; clone size: .; V gene: TRBV27; CDR3 protein: CASSSHEQGYYGYTF; CDR3 DNA: TGTGCCAGCAGTTCACATGAACAGGGTTACTATGGCTACACCTTC
J gene: TRBJ1-3; D gene: TRBD1; clone size: .; V gene: TRBV5-8; CDR3 protein: CASSLKGDSTGGNTIYF; CDR3 DNA: TGTGCCAGCAGCTTGAAAGGGGACAGTACGGGAGGAAACACCATATATTTT
J gene: TRBJ2-5; D gene: .; clone size: .; V gene: TRBV4-2; CDR3 protein: CASSQEGHTSRETQYF; CDR3 DNA: TGTGCCAGCAGTCAAGAGGGGCACACCTCCAGAGAGACCCAGTACTTC
J gene: TRBJ2-3; D gene: .; clone size: .; V gene: TRBV7-9; CDR3 protein: CASSQITDTQYF; CDR3 DNA: TGTGCCAGCAGCCAAATCACAGATACGCAGTATTTT